The 30 T cell receptor beta chains below all came from one sample that was sequenced in a study of cytomegalovirus exposure and HLA in healthy donors. Only in-frame clones appear in the TCRdb table, and some are missing; sequencing was by immunoSEQ multiplex PCR. The sample has 100,000 to 120,000 clones, approximately 89% seen once. The sample consisted of PBMCs. Receptor source: a woman aged 18-30 years in good health and CMV-seronegative.

This chain uses TRBV27 with TRBJ2-1; D remains unclear. CDR3 length equals 14 residues. CDR1 is MNHEY and CDR2 is SMNVEV in the germline V gene (reference sequence). Trimming removed 2 bases from V and 5 bases from J, with 10 bases in between. CDR3 in DNA: TGTGCCAGCAGTTTAGATAGCTGGGACAATGAGCAGTTCTTC. Amino acid sequence: CASSLDSWDNEQFF.

This chain links TRBV7-9 with TRBJ1-4; D call uncertain. Trimming removed 7 bases at V and 8 bases at J, with 23 bases between. The germline CDR1 and CDR2 sequences are SEHNR and FQNEAQ (reference sequence). CDR3 size: 16 residues. The CDR3 here is CASTRMVEAGTEKLFF. The CDR3 DNA follows: TGTGCCAGCACCCGAATGGTGGAGGCCGGTACAGAAAAACTGTTTTTT.

V gene TRBV9 combines with J gene TRBJ1-2; D is ambiguous. Germline V gene data show CDR1 as SGDLS and CDR2 as YYNGEE. There are 15 residues in the CDR3. Trimming shortened V by 4 bases and J by 4 bases, and 17 bases separated the two germline ends. CDR3 sequence reads: CASSPGRRTVYGYTF. The CDR3, as DNA: TGTGCCAGCAGCCCCGGACGGAGGACTGTCTATGGCTACACCTTC.

The V call is TRBV28, the J call TRBJ1-1, with 12 bases lining up with TRBD1. Germline V gene data show CDR1 as MDHEN and CDR2 as SYDVKM. The V segment lost 2 bases and the J segment 11 bases; nucleotides outside the gene matches: 12. There are 16 residues in the CDR3. CDR3 region: CASSLATGTGGVKAFF. The CDR3 bases are TGTGCCAGCAGTTTAGCGACCGGGACAGGGGGCGTAAAGGCTTTCTTT.

This clone turned up a few times. The chain's CDR3 is CASSFLDRASGSGAFF. DNA of the CDR3: TGTGCCAGCAGTTTTTTGGACAGGGCCTCTGGGTCGGGCGCTTTCTTT. The V call is TRBV28, the J call TRBJ1-1, with 8 bases lining up with TRBD1. The CDR3 runs to 16 residues. Germline lookup yields CDR1 MDHEN and CDR2 SYDVKM. The J segment lost 11 bases and the V segment lost 3 bases, leaving 17 bases of the junction unmatched.

This clone was found a few times. The chain uses TRBV4-3 and TRBJ2-5, with a possible D match to TRBD2 (5 bases). This CDR3 has 17 residues. With 0 bases removed from V and 4 bases from J, the gap between germline ends came to 18 bases. From germline, CDR1 is LGHNA and CDR2 YSLEER. For the CDR3, the DNA is TGCGCCAGCAGCCAAGATGGCAGAAGCGGTAAGGTAGAGACCCAGTACTTC. This encodes CASSQDGRSGKVETQYF.

Only a few counts were recorded for this clone. The chain carries TRBV9 and TRBJ1-1; TRBD1 matches 9 bases. Germline V lookup: CDR1 SGDLS, CDR2 YYNGEE. V shed 1 base, J shed 6 bases, and the junction held 4 bases outside the gene matches. There are 14 residues in the CDR3. The CDR3 region is CASSVTDRGAEAFF. The CDR3 DNA is TGTGCCAGCAGCGTAACTGACAGGGGGGCTGAAGCTTTCTTT.

The rearrangement joins TRBV7-8 to TRBJ2-7, with D maybe TRBD2 (5 bases). Trimming pared 1 base from V and 6 bases from J, leaving 13 bases between. This CDR3 has 14 amino acids. Per the germline V gene, CDR1 is SGHVS and CDR2 is FQNEAQ. The CDR3 here is CASSLETTFAEQYF. In DNA form, the CDR3 reads TGTGCCAGCAGCTTAGAGACTACTTTCGCCGAGCAGTACTTC.

V usage is TRBV6-1 and J usage is TRBJ2-7; the D is unclear. The CDR3 contains 15 residues. Germline V gene sequence: CDR1 MNHNS, CDR2 SASEGT. Trimming pared 6 bases from V and 2 bases from J, leaving 17 bases between. This CDR3 is CASSLNTGSTYEQYF. The CDR3 DNA follows: TGTGCCAGCAGCCTCAATACGGGTTCCACCTACGAGCAGTACTTC.

This clone was detected once. V usage is TRBV30 and J usage is TRBJ1-2; 11 bases are a match to TRBD1. The CDR3 covers 14 residues. V shed 5 bases and J 8 bases; nucleotides not matched to a gene: 10. Germline V gene sequence: CDR1 GTSNPN, CDR2 SVGIG (reference sequence). This CDR3 reads CAWDSFGTGGGYTF. The CDR3 nucleotides read TGTGCCTGGGACAGCTTCGGGACAGGGGGAGGCTACACCTTC.

The rearrangement links TRBV7-2 to TRBJ2-5, with 8 bases matching TRBD1. The CDR3 has 14 amino acids. The junction had 5 bases not matched to a gene; V was cut back by 5 bases and J by 3 bases. Germline lookup yields CDR1 SGHTA and CDR2 FQGNSA. The CDR3, as DNA: TGTGCCAGCAGCCCAAACAGGGGGAAAGAGACCCAGTACTTC. Translated: CASSPNRGKETQYF.

The V gene is TRBV9, the J gene TRBJ2-7; D might be TRBD1 (7 bases). The germline V gene has CDR1 SGDLS and CDR2 YYNGEE. Deletions cut 0 bases from V and 5 bases from J, with 12 bases between. This CDR3 has 14 amino acids. CDR3 bases: TGTGCCAGCAGCGTAGGTGGCAGGGGGGACGAGCAGTACTTC. Its translation is CASSVGGRGDEQYF. The full variable domain, in which reference TRBV9 and TRBJ2-7 provide the parts outside the CDR3, is DSGVTQTPKHLITATGQRVTLRCSPRSGDLSVYWYQQSLDQGLQFLIQYYNGEERAKGNILERFSAQQFPDLHSELNLSSLELGDSALYFCASSVGGRGDEQYFGPGTRLTVT.

The CDR3 sequence: CASSLGPSGRPGDEQYF. The CDR3 DNA reads TGTGCCAGCAGCTTAGGTCCTAGCGGGAGGCCAGGGGACGAGCAGTACTTC. V is TRBV7-6 and J is TRBJ2-7, with 11 nucleotides matching TRBD2. Trimming at V came to 1 base and at J to 5 bases, leaving 10 bases not matched to a gene. This CDR3 is built from 17 residues. The germline V gene encodes CDR1 SGHVS and CDR2 FNYEAQ.

This rearrangement joins TRBV15 to TRBJ2-6, with 10 bases aligning to TRBD1. Germline assignment: CDR1 LNHNV and CDR2 YYDKDF (reference sequence). The CDR3 sequence is 17 residues long. The ends lost 3 bases at V and 3 bases at J; junction bases unmatched: 5. The CDR3 sequence is CATSRGQGIIGANVLTF. The CDR3 region has the DNA TGTGCCACCAGCAGGGGACAGGGGATAATTGGGGCCAACGTCCTGACTTTC.

The CDR3 DNA is TGTGCCAGCAGTACCAGGGCGAGCTCTGGAAACACCATATATTTT. This sequence encodes CASSTRASSGNTIYF. V usage is TRBV27 and J usage is TRBJ1-3; tentatively, D is TRBD1 (5 bases). V was pared by 5 bases and J by 0 bases, with 11 bases between. Germline values: CDR1 MNHEY, CDR2 SMNVEV (reference sequence). The CDR3 has 15 residues.

V gene TRBV4-1 combines with J gene TRBJ2-5, with a possible D match to TRBD1 (6 bases). Germline CDR1 is MGHRA and CDR2 is YSYEKL. The V gene lost 4 bases and the J gene lost 5 bases, with 23 bases spanning the gap. CDR3 length equals 17 residues. The CDR3 DNA reads TGCGCCAGCAGCCGCACACCCACAACAGGGAATGGGGAGACCCAGTACTTC. It yields the protein CASSRTPTTGNGETQYF.

This sequence joins TRBV4-2 and TRBJ1-2; D ambiguous. V was trimmed by 1 base and J by 3 bases, leaving 6 bases between them. Germline V lookup: CDR1 LGHNA, CDR2 YNFKEQ. This CDR3 spans 13 amino acids. CDR3 bases: TGTGCCAGCAGCCAAGCCGTAGACTATGGCTACACCTTC. Translated, it gives CASSQAVDYGYTF.

This clone has only a few counts. At one boundary the junction diverges from the germline segment, which might be a read error. The chain carries TRBV19 and TRBJ1-6; 10 bases are a match to TRBD1. This CDR3 region has 11 residues. Germline lookup yields CDR1 LNHDA and CDR2 SQIVND (reference sequence). CDR3 DNA: TGTGCCAGTACTGGCGACAGGGGGCCCTACTTT. The encoded protein is CASTGDRGPYF.

The V and J genes are TRBV9 and TRBJ2-1; D is uncertain. Germline V gene lookup returns CDR1 SGDLS and CDR2 YYNGEE. This CDR3 region has 14 residues. V was clipped by 4 bases and J by 5 bases, with 13 bases between them. The CDR3 DNA reads TGTGCCAGCAGCACGCAAGACTGGAACAATGAGCAGTTCTTC. Protein product: CASSTQDWNNEQFF.

In this sample, this clone turned up a few times. A read error may produce the germline difference seen at one junction end. The chain couples TRBV6-5 to TRBJ2-7, with D perhaps matching TRBD2 (5 bases). The CDR3 spans 14 residues. The germline V gene has CDR1 MNHEY and CDR2 SVGAGI. The CDR3 sequence is CASSYSRASHEQYF. The CDR3 nucleotides are TGTGCCAGCAGTTACTCGAGGGCCTCCCACGAGCAGTACTTC.

This chain links TRBV4-1 with TRBJ2-7; 8 nucleotides line up with TRBD2. Germline V gives CDR1 MGHRA, CDR2 YSYEKL. The CDR3 sequence is 14 residues long. Trimming at V came to 1 base and at J to 3 bases, leaving 2 bases not matched to a gene. The CDR3 protein is CASSQGSGGYEQYF. For the CDR3, the DNA is TGCGCCAGCAGCCAAGGAAGCGGGGGCTACGAGCAGTACTTC.

This clone was found once. V is TRBV16 and J is TRBJ2-2, with 9 bases that match TRBD1. Germline V CDR1 and CDR2: KGHSY, FQNENV. V gave up 3 bases and J gave up 3 bases; unmatched junction bases: 11. This CDR3 comprises 18 residues. The CDR3 spells CASSQDRGFFRDTGELFF. Here the CDR3 DNA reads TGTGCCAGCAGCCAGGACAGGGGATTCTTCCGGGACACCGGGGAGCTGTTTTTT.

The J gene is TRBJ2-1, the V gene TRBV28; 11 bases fit TRBD2. The CDR3 is 16 residues long. The germline gives CDR1 MDHEN, CDR2 SYDVKM. J lost 7 bases, V lost 5 bases, and 10 bases had no gene match. The CDR3 loop is CASSIELAGVVNEQFF. In DNA form, the CDR3 reads TGTGCCAGCAGTATAGAACTAGCGGGAGTAGTTAATGAGCAGTTCTTC.

The CDR3 region is CASRTEGQGKHEQYF. In nucleotides, the CDR3 is TGTGCCAGCAGAACCGAGGGACAGGGAAAGCACGAGCAGTACTTC. V and J are TRBV27 and TRBJ2-7; 9 nucleotides align to TRBD1. This CDR3 contains 15 residues. V lost 6 bases and J lost 5; bases outside the gene matches: 11. Germline V gene lookup returns CDR1 MNHEY and CDR2 SMNVEV (reference sequence).

The genes are TRBV14 and TRBJ2-7; weak D call: TRBD1 (5 bases). Germline lookup yields CDR1 SGHDN and CDR2 FVKESK. This CDR3 has 15 amino acids. Trimming cost V 2 bases and J 1 base, with 12 bases left between them. As DNA, the CDR3 is TGTGCCAGCAGCCAAACGGCGTCAGGGTCCTACGAGCAGTACTTC. This codes for CASSQTASGSYEQYF.

The rearrangement joins TRBV30 to TRBJ2-1; 9 positions agree with TRBD2. The CDR3 contains 15 residues. V shed 7 bases, J shed 7 bases, and the junction held 14 bases outside the gene matches. Germline values: CDR1 GTSNPN, CDR2 SVGIG (reference sequence). CDR3: CASRGDSGSNNEQFF. CDR3 nucleotide sequence: TGTGCCTCCCGCGGGGATAGCGGGAGTAATAATGAGCAGTTCTTC.

This chain uses TRBV13 with TRBJ2-7; 8 nucleotides align to TRBD2. V shed 5 bases, J shed 2 bases, and the junction held 14 bases outside the gene matches. This CDR3 has 17 amino acids. Germline lookup yields CDR1 PRHDT and CDR2 FYEKMQ (reference sequence). CDR3 nucleotides: TGTGCCAGCAGCCCGACGCGGGGGGCGGGAGTCGCCTACGAGCAGTACTTC. Translated: CASSPTRGAGVAYEQYF.

This rearrangement joins TRBV10-3 to TRBJ2-5, with 9 positions matching TRBD1. The CDR3 runs to 14 residues. The germline V gene encodes CDR1 ENHRY and CDR2 SYGVKD. The trim removed 4 bases at V and 5 bases at J, leaving 5 bases unmatched. The CDR3 here is CAISAGTGYETQYF. CDR3 DNA: TGTGCCATCAGTGCAGGGACAGGGTACGAGACCCAGTACTTC.

CDR3 bases: TGTGCCAGCAGTCCCCCCGACAGTCCCGCCTACGAGCAGTACTTC. Residues: CASSPPDSPAYEQYF. The chain has TRBV28 and TRBJ2-7; possibly TRBD1 for D (5 bases). Germline V lookup: CDR1 MDHEN, CDR2 SYDVKM. With 5 bases removed from V and 2 bases from J, the gap between germline ends came to 16 bases. The CDR3 spans 15 residues.

In DNA form, the CDR3 reads TGTGCCAGCAGCACGGGGGGAGTCGGGTACGAGCAGTACTTC. As protein: CASSTGGVGYEQYF. The genes are TRBV4-2 and TRBJ2-7, with 7 bases aligning to TRBD2. Looked up from germline, CDR1 is LGHNA and CDR2 is YNFKEQ. This CDR3 has 14 residues. The trim removed 5 bases at V and 4 bases at J, leaving 8 bases unmatched.